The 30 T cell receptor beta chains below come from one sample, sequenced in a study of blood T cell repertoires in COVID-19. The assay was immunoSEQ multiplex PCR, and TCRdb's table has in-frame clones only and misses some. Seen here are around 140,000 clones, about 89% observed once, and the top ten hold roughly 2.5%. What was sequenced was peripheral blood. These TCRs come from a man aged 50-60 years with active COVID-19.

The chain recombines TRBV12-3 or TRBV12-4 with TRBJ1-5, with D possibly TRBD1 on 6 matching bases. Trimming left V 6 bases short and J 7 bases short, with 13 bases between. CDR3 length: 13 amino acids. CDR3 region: CASSLTGPQPQHF. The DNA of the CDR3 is TGTGCCAGCAGCCTGACAGGTCCCCAGCCCCAGCATTTT.

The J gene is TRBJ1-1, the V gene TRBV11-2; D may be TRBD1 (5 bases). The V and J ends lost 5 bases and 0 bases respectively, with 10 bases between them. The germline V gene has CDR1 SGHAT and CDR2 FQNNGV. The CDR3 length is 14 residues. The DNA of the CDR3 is TGTGCCAGCAGCCTGACAGAGGTGAACACTGAAGCTTTCTTT. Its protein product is CASSLTEVNTEAFF.

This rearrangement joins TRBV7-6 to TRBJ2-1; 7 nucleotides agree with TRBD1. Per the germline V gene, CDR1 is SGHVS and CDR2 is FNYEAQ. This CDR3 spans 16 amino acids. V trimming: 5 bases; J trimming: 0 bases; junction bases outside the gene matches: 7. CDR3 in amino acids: CASSPIQGVSYNEQFF. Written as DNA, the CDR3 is TGTGCCAGCAGCCCCATTCAGGGGGTCTCCTACAATGAGCAGTTCTTC.

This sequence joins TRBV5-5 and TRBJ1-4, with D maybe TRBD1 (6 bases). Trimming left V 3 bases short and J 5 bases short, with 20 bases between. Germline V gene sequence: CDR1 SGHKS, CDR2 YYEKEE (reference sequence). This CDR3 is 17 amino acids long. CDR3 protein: CASSYEPRMGQNEKLFF. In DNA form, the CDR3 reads TGTGCCAGCAGCTACGAACCCCGGATGGGACAAAATGAAAAACTGTTTTTT.

CDR3 amino acids: CASSPRLAGGSVETQYF. The CDR3 DNA is TGTGCCAGCAGCCCAAGACTAGCGGGGGGTAGCGTGGAGACCCAGTACTTC. This sequence joins TRBV3-1 (or the pseudogene TRBV3-2) and TRBJ2-5; TRBD2 matches 13 bases. V lost 4 bases and J lost 5; bases outside the gene matches: 10. The germline gives CDR1 LGHDT, CDR2 YNNKEL (reference sequence). The CDR3 runs 17 residues.

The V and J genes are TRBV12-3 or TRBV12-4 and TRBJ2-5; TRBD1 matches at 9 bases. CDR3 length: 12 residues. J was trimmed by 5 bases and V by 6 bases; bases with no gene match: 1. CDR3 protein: CASRTGGETQYF. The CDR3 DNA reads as TGTGCCAGCAGGACAGGGGGGGAGACCCAGTACTTC.

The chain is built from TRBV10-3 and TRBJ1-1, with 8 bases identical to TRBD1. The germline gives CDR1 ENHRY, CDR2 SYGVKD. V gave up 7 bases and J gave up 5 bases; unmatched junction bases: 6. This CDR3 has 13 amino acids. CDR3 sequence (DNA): TGTGCCATCACCTTAGACAGGGGAACTGAAGCTTTCTTT. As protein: CAITLDRGTEAFF.

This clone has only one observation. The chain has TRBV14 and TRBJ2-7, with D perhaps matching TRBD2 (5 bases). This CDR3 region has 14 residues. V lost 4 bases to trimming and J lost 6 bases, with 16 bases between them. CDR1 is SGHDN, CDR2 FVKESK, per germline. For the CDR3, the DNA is TGTGCCAGCAGCCCCTCGGGTATCGGAGGCGAGCAGTACTTC. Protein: CASSPSGIGGEQYF.

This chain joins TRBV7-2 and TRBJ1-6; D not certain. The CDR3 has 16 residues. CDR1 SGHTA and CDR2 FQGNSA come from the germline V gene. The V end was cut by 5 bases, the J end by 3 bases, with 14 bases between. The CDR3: CASSQTRNLYNSPLHF. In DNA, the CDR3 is TGTGCCAGCAGCCAAACCAGGAATCTCTATAATTCACCCCTCCACTTT.

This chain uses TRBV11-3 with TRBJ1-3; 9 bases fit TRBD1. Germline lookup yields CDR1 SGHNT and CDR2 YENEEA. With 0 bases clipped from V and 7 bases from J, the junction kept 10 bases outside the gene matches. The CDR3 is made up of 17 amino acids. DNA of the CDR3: TGTGCCAGCAGCTTAGACCCCCCCCACAGGGGGCGGAACACCATATATTTT. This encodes CASSLDPPHRGRNTIYF.

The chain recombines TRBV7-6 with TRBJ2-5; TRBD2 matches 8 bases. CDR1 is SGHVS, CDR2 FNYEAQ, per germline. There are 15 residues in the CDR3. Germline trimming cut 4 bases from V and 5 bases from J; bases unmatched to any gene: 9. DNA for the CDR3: TGTGCCAGCAGCTCGATCGGACTAGCAGGGGAGACCCAGTACTTC. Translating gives CASSSIGLAGETQYF.

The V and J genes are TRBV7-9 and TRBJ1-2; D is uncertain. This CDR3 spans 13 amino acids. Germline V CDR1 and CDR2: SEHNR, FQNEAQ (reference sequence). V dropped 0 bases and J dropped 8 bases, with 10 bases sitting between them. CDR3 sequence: CASSLALQVGYTF. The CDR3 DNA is TGTGCCAGCAGCTTAGCGCTTCAGGTCGGCTACACCTTC.

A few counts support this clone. The chain's CDR3 is CASTKFSGNNEQFF. CDR3 in DNA: TGTGCCAGCACCAAATTTAGCGGGAACAATGAGCAGTTCTTC. The chain uses TRBV7-9 and TRBJ2-1; 8 nucleotides align to TRBD2. The germline V gene encodes CDR1 SEHNR and CDR2 FQNEAQ (reference sequence). The trim removed 7 bases at V and 5 bases at J, leaving 7 bases unmatched. The CDR3 runs 14 residues.

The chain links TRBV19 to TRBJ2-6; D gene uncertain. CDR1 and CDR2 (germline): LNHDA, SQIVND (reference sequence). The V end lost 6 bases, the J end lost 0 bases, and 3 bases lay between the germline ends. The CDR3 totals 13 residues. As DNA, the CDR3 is TGTGCCAGTAGCGTCTCTGGGGCCAACGTCCTGACTTTC. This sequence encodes CASSVSGANVLTF.

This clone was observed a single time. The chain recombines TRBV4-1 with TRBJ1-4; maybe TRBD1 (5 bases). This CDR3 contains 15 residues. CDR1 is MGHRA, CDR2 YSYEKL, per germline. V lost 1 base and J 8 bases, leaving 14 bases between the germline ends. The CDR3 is CASSQVGGVAEKLFF. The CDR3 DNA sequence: TGCGCCAGCAGCCAAGTGGGAGGGGTAGCGGAAAAACTGTTTTTT.

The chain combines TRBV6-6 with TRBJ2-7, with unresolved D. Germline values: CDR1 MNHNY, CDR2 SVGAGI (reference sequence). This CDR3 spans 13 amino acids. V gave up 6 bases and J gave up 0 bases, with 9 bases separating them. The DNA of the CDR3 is TGTGCCAGCAGCCCTACTTCCTCCTACGAGCAGTACTTC. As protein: CASSPTSSYEQYF.

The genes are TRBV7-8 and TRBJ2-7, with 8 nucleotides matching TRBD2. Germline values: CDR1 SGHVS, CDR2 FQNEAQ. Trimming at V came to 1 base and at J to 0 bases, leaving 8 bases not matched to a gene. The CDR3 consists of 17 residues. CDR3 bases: TGTGCCAGCAGCTTAGGTCGGCGGGGGGCTTCCTCCTACGAGCAGTACTTC. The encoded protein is CASSLGRRGASSYEQYF.

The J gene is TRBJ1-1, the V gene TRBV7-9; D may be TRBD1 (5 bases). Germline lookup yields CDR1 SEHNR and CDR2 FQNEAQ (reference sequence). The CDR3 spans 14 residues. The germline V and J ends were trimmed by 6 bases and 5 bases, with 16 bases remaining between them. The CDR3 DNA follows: TGTGCCAGCAGATACTCACCGGGGGGGACTGAAGCTTTCTTT. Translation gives CASRYSPGGTEAFF. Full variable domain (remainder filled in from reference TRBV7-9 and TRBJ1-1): DTGVSQNPRHKITKRGQNVTFRCDPISEHNRLYWYRQTLGQGPEFLTYFQNEAQLEKSRLLSDRFSAERPKGSFSTLEIQRTEQGDSAMYLCASRYSPGGTEAFFGQGTRLTVV.

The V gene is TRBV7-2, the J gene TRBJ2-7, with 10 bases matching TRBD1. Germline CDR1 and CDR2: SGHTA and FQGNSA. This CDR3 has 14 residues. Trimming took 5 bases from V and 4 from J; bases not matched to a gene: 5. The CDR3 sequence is CASSDRDRGYEQYF. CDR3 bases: TGTGCCAGCAGCGACCGGGACAGGGGATACGAGCAGTACTTC.

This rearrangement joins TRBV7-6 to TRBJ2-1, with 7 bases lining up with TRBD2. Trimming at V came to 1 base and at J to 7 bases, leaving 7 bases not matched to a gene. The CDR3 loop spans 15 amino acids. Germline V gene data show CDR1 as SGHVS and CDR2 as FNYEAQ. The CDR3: CASSLGQGGWNEQFF. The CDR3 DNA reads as TGTGCCAGCAGCTTAGGGCAGGGAGGGTGGAATGAGCAGTTCTTC. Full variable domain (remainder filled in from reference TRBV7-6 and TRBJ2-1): GAGVSQSPRYKVTKRGQDVALRCDPISGHVSLYWYRQALGQGPEFLTYFNYEAQQDKSGLPNDRFSAERPEGSISTLTIQRTEQRDSAMYRCASSLGQGGWNEQFFGPGTRLTVL.

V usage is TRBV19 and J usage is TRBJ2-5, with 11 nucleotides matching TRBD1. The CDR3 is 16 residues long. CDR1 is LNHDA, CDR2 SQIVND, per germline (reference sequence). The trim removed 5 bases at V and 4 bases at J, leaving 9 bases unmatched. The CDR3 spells CASSPQDRGRRETQYF. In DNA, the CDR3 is TGTGCCAGTAGTCCTCAGGACAGGGGGCGCAGAGAGACCCAGTACTTC.

The CDR3 here is CASSKQMNTEAFF. The CDR3 bases are TGTGCCAGCAGCAAACAGATGAACACTGAAGCTTTCTTT. The rearrangement uses TRBV3-1 (or the pseudogene TRBV3-2) and TRBJ1-1; D remains ambiguous. Between the trimmed V and J ends, which lost 5 bases and 0 bases, there was a span of 7 bases. CDR1 is LGHDT and CDR2 is YNNKEL in the germline V gene (reference sequence). The CDR3 totals 13 residues.

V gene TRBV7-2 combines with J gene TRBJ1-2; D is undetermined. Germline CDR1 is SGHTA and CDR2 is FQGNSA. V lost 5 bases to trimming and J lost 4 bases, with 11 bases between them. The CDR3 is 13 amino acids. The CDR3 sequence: CASSQVSGYGYTF. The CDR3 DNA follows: TGTGCCAGCAGCCAAGTATCAGGCTATGGCTACACCTTC.

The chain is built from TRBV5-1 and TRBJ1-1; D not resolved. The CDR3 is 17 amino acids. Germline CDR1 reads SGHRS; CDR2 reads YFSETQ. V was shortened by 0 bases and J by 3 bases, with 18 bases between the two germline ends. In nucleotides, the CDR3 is TGCGCCAGCAGCTTGGGTTGGACTCTTAATGAGGACACTGAAGCTTTCTTT. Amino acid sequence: CASSLGWTLNEDTEAFF.

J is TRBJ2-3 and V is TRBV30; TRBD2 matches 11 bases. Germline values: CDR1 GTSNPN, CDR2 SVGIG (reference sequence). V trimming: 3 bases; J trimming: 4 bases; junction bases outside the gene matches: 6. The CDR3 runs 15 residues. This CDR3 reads CAWRRGSGGADTQYF. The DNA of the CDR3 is TGTGCCTGGAGGCGGGGTAGCGGGGGGGCAGATACGCAGTATTTT.

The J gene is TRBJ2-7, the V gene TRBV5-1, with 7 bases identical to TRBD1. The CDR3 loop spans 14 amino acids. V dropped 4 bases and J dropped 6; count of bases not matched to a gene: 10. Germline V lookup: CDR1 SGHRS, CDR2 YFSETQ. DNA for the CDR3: TGCGCCAGCAGCCCTCTCGGTAGGGGGCTCGAGCAGTACTTC. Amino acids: CASSPLGRGLEQYF. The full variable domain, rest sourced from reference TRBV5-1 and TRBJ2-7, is KAGVTQTPRYLIKTRGQQVTLSCSPISGHRSVSWYQQTPGQGLQFLFEYFSETQRNKGNFPGRFSGRQFSNSRSEMNVSTLELGDSALYLCASSPLGRGLEQYFGPGTRLTVT.

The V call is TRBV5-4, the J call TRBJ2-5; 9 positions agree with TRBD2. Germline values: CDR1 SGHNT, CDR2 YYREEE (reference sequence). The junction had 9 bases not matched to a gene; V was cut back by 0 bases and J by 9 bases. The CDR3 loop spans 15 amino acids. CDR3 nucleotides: TGTGCCAGCAGCTTGGGCGGGGGGGAAATAGGGGCCCAGTACTTC. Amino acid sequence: CASSLGGGEIGAQYF.

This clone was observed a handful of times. The CDR3 reads CSVEANRGSYEQYF. The CDR3 nucleotides read TGCAGCGTTGAGGCTAACAGGGGGTCCTACGAGCAGTACTTC. V and J are TRBV29-1 and TRBJ2-7; 8 bases fit TRBD1. The V and J ends lost 3 bases and 1 base, in that order; junction bases with no gene match: 5. The CDR3 consists of 14 residues. Germline V gives CDR1 SQVTM, CDR2 ANQGSEA.

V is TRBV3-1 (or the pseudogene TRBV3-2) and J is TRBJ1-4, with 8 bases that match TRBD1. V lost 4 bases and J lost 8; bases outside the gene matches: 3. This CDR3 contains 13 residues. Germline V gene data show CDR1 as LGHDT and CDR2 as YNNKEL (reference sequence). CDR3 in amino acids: CASSLTGGEKLFF. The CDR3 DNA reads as TGTGCCAGCAGCCTTACAGGGGGGGAAAAACTGTTTTTT.

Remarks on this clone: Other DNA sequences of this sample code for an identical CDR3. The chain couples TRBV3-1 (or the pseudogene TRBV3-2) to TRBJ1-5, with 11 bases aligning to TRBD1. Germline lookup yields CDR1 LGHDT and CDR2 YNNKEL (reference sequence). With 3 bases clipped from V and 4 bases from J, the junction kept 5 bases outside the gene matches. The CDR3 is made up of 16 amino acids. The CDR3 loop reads CASSQAGTGGNQPQHF. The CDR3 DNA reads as TGTGCCAGCAGCCAGGCCGGGACAGGGGGTAATCAGCCCCAGCATTTT.